Sequencing of this TCR beta chain was carried out in a study of T-cell memory formation after mild COVID-19 (TCRdb year 2021). Study-level background: Most TCR sequence clusters were specific to one of the two donors. In two donors, T-cell clones that expanded and contracted after mild COVID-19 were tracked by sequencing TCRalpha and TCRbeta repertoires over time. Two young, previously healthy adult volunteers made up the cohort, one male and one female.

The CDR3 numbers 15 residues from cysteine through phenylalanine. Only the CDR3 DNA stays, 45 bases, in frame from base 1. Trimming removed 6 bases from V and 3 bases from J; the gene matches leave 7 bases unexplained. For CDR1 and CDR2, the germline V gene lists SGHVS and FNYEAQ. At least ten counts were recorded for this clonotype. Its specific antigen is unknown. No clone much larger than this one lies a single base away; base qualities are absent. Ficoll-Paque density gradient centrifugation was the method used to isolate PBMCs. The reads were generated on an Illumina NovaSeq 6000. cDNA libraries for TCRalpha and TCRbeta were prepared by 5'RACE using constant-segment primers, with sample barcodes and unique molecular identifiers added. RNA was extracted from every sample with Trizol reagent. Amplification of the libraries took two PCR steps, and the second step added a second sample barcode plus Illumina TruSeq adapters. The libraries were sequenced on an Illumina NovaSeq using 2 x 150 bp paired-end reads. For the original study's pipeline: With migec v1.2.7, reads were demultiplexed and then collapsed into UMI-guided consensus sequences. Using mixcr v2.1.11, the UMI consensuses were aligned to TRA and TRB V and J templates and assembled into clonotypes. A clonotype was counted as expanded or contracted only when both edgeR and NoisET called the clonotype significant, with the noise models trained on biological replicates. For edgeR calls, the thresholds were a false discovery rate-adjusted p below 0.01 and a log2 fold-change of 1. As an exploratory analysis of dynamics, max-normalized trajectories of the 1000 most abundant clonotypes were examined with PCA combined with hierarchical clustering. Separately sequenced CD4+ and CD8+ repertoires were used to assign the CD4 or CD8 phenotype of responding clones. The public reads were reprocessed in TCRdb via fastp at Q25 and MiXCR, keeping in-frame beta chains. Every CDR3 protein is listed once, alongside the most common genes and DNA of its rows. For this entry, the V and J calls and clone size follow TCRdb and not the study's own pipeline. For this sample there are approximately 100,000 distinct CDR3 sequences; approximately 23% appear just once. Less than 55% of the sample goes to the ten largest clones.

Here is what the overall study found, with its caveats: SARS-CoV-2 specificity was not confirmed for the second-wave clones peaking on day 37. From day 15 to 85, contracting clones showed balanced CD4/CD8 phenotypes, whereas a second wave of clones that expanded from day 15 to 37 leaned towards CD4+. The study covered only a couple of mild cases, and larger cohorts including severe cases with pre-infection samples were considered necessary. The detection of some responding clones in pre-infection memory suggests that pre-existing cross-reactive memory T cells joined the SARS-CoV-2 response. Contracting CD4+ clones turned up mainly in the CM and EM memory subsets, whereas EMRA was where CD8+ clones were enriched.

The chain employs TRBV7-6 and TRBJ2-2; a stretch of 7 junction bases matches TRBD1. Sequencing input: PBMCs or a T cell subset sorted from them (not recorded which). The TCR sequence derives from a man younger than 35 who had mild COVID-19 (a few samples of this study predate the infection). The sample titles of this study are shuffled in the database, so cell type and time point are left out; the donor was told from shared clones. The CDR3 here reads CASSLTGQHTGELFF. The DNA sequence is as follows: TGTGCCAGCAGTCTAACGGGACAGCACACCGGGGAGCTGTTTTTT.